This T cell receptor beta chain emerged from a study of cytomegalovirus exposure and HLA in healthy donors. Study-level results: Using a false discovery rate of 0.05, a later analysis showed that 16,951 TCR beta sequences were associated with HLA alleles.

These donors, healthy bone marrow donors, were studied. Germline lookup yields CDR1 MNHEY and CDR2 SVGAGI. J was trimmed by 2 bases and V by 7 bases; bases with no gene match: 8. The CDR3 consists of 14 residues. PCR employed 60 Vbeta and 13 Jbeta primers. Clones were sequenced by immunoSEQ multiplex PCR, and TCRdb holds only the in-frame ones, with some missing. The table shows approximately 180,000 clones, with around 80% occurring only once. As for this clone: Its antigen remains unknown.

The clonotype comes from a woman in her late teens or twenties in good health and CMV-seronegative. Sequencing was done on a sample of PBMCs. V gene TRBV6-5 combines with J gene TRBJ2-7; 7 nucleotides match TRBD1. This CDR3 reads CASKAGGTPYEQYF. CDR3 nucleotides: TGTGCCAGCAAGGCAGGGGGAACTCCCTACGAGCAGTACTTC.